Following are 13 T cell receptor beta chains from one sample sequenced in a study of shared clonotypes between healthy human individuals. TCRdb's copy holds only in-frame clones and misses some; the assay was immunoSEQ multiplex PCR. The sample records under 1 million clones, 90% to 97% being singletons. Selected positively for CCR7 and CD45RO-negative, naive CD8 cells excluded terminally differentiated effector memory CD45RA+ cells. Sequencing was carried out using naive CD8+ T cells sorted from blood. The receptor set was obtained from a man between 25 and 39 years old in good health.

The chain employs TRBV6-6 and TRBJ2-7; D unresolved. V was trimmed by 4 bases and J by 5 bases, leaving 21 bases between them. The germline V gene has CDR1 MNHNY and CDR2 SVGAGI (reference sequence). This CDR3 is built from 16 residues. The CDR3 loop reads CASSSRASGGLHEQYF. CDR3 coding DNA: TGTGCCAGCAGTTCTCGCGCCTCAGGTGGGCTCCACGAGCAGTACTTC.

This sequence joins TRBV2 and TRBJ1-5, with unresolved D. CDR3 length equals 13 residues. The germline V gene has CDR1 SNHLY and CDR2 FYNNEI. The V and J ends lost 6 bases and 10 bases respectively, with 16 bases between them. CDR3 region: CASSLFRREPQHF. CDR3 DNA sequence: TGTGCCAGCAGCCTCTTTAGGCGTGAACCCCAGCATTTT.

This clone was picked up one time. J is TRBJ2-4 and V is TRBV6-1, with 10 bases fitting TRBD1. CDR3 size: 14 residues. CDR1 and CDR2 from the germline V gene are MNHNS and SASEGT. Losses at the gene ends were 3 bases for V and 10 bases for J; bases not matched to a gene: 6. As DNA, the CDR3 is TGTGCCAGCAGTGAGGGACAGGGGAATTTTATTCAGTACTTC. Its protein product is CASSEGQGNFIQYF.

The J gene is TRBJ2-3, the V gene TRBV7-9, with a tentative D call TRBD2 (5 bases). CDR3 length equals 16 residues. The V gene's germline CDR1 is SEHNR and CDR2 FQNEAQ (reference sequence). V was cut by 5 bases and J by 0 bases, with 15 bases left in between. CDR3 region: CASSRILGSSTDTQYF. The CDR3 nucleotides read TGTGCCAGCAGCAGAATACTGGGGAGCAGCACAGATACGCAGTATTTT.

This CDR3 is CASSTRGLAGDNEQFF. Written as DNA, the CDR3 is TGTGCCAGCAGCACTCGTGGACTAGCGGGGGACAATGAGCAGTTCTTC. The chain links TRBV11-3 to TRBJ2-1, with 13 bases fitting TRBD2. CDR1 is SGHNT, CDR2 YENEEA, per germline. The CDR3 is 16 amino acids. J gave up 5 bases and V 5 bases, and 6 bases lay outside the gene matches.

The V and J genes are TRBV4-1 and TRBJ2-1; TRBD1 agrees at 10 bases. Germline V lookup: CDR1 MGHRA, CDR2 YSYEKL. V shed 1 base and J 5 bases; nucleotides not matched to a gene: 8. The CDR3 extends over 17 amino acids. CDR3 residues: CASSQVGTGVDDNEQFF. Written as DNA, the CDR3 is TGCGCCAGCAGCCAAGTGGGGACAGGGGTAGACGACAATGAGCAGTTCTTC.

The chain recombines TRBV15 with TRBJ2-3; D is ambiguous. Germline CDR1 is LNHNV and CDR2 is YYDKDF (reference sequence). The CDR3 spans 12 residues. Trimming took off 5 bases at V and 0 bases at J, with 3 bases between the two ends. The CDR3 region is CATSGSTDTQYF. The DNA of the CDR3 is TGTGCCACCAGCGGAAGCACAGATACGCAGTATTTT.

The V and J genes are TRBV4-1 and TRBJ2-7; 12 nucleotides align to TRBD2. CDR3 length equals 15 residues. V was pared by 4 bases and J by 5 bases, with 6 bases of the junction left unmatched. Germline V gives CDR1 MGHRA, CDR2 YSYEKL. CDR3 in amino acids: CASSLRLAGDNEQYF. As DNA, the CDR3 is TGCGCCAGCAGCCTGAGACTAGCGGGAGATAACGAGCAGTACTTC.

The gene calls are TRBV11-1 and TRBJ2-5; D gene unclear. Germline V gives CDR1 SGHAT, CDR2 FQDESV (reference sequence). This CDR3 contains 12 residues. Deletions cut 5 bases from V and 5 bases from J, with 9 bases between. In nucleotides, the CDR3 is TGTGCCAGCAGCGCACTAACGGAGACCCAGTACTTC. This codes for CASSALTETQYF. The full variable domain, rest sourced from reference TRBV11-1 and TRBJ2-5, is EAEVAQSPRYKITEKSQAVAFWCDPISGHATLYWYRQILGQGPELLVQFQDESVVDDSQLPKDRFSAERLKGVDSTLKIQPAELGDSAMYLCASSALTETQYFGPGTRLLVL.

This chain links TRBV7-9 with TRBJ1-3; 8 bases align to TRBD1. Looked up from germline, CDR1 is SEHNR and CDR2 is FQNEAQ (reference sequence). After removal of 5 bases from V and 7 bases from J, the junction contained 10 bases not matched to a gene. There are 15 residues in the CDR3. The CDR3, as DNA: TGTGCCAGCAGCCCGCTGAGGGCAGGGGGCAACACCATATATTTT. Residues: CASSPLRAGGNTIYF.

The chain employs TRBV18 and TRBJ1-4; D is unresolved. The CDR3 covers 15 residues. Trimming stripped 3 bases from V and 5 bases from J, with 13 bases between. Looked up from germline, CDR1 is KGHSH and CDR2 is LQKENI. In DNA, the CDR3 is TGTGCCAGCTCACCGGAATGGAGTCCGAATGAAAAACTGTTTTTT. Protein: CASSPEWSPNEKLFF. The variable domain in full, with the rest retrieved from reference TRBV18 and TRBJ1-4, is NAGVMQNPRHLVRRRGQEARLRCSPMKGHSHVYWYRQLPEEGLKFMVYLQKENIIDESGMPKERFSAEFPKEGPSILRIQQVVRGDSAAYFCASSPEWSPNEKLFFGSGTQLSVL.

The V and J genes are TRBV7-9 and TRBJ1-1; no clear D gene. There are 14 residues in the CDR3. Germline V gene lookup returns CDR1 SEHNR and CDR2 FQNEAQ (reference sequence). The germline V and J ends were trimmed by 5 bases and 0 bases, with 10 bases remaining between them. The CDR3 DNA follows: TGTGCCAGCAGCCCACCGGGTGTGAACACTGAAGCTTTCTTT. Translating gives CASSPPGVNTEAFF. Together with reference TRBV7-9 and TRBJ1-1, the CDR3 gives the full variable domain: DTGVSQNPRHKITKRGQNVTFRCDPISEHNRLYWYRQTLGQGPEFLTYFQNEAQLEKSRLLSDRFSAERPKGSFSTLEIQRTEQGDSAMYLCASSPPGVNTEAFFGQGTRLTVV.

J is TRBJ2-3 and V is TRBV11-2; 8 bases agree with TRBD2. This CDR3 spans 17 amino acids. The junction had 9 bases not matched to a gene; V was cut back by 1 base and J by 3 bases. Looked up from germline, CDR1 is SGHAT and CDR2 is FQNNGV. The CDR3 protein is CASSLGVTSAPTDTQYF. The CDR3, as DNA: TGTGCCAGCAGCTTAGGCGTGACTAGCGCACCTACAGATACGCAGTATTTT.